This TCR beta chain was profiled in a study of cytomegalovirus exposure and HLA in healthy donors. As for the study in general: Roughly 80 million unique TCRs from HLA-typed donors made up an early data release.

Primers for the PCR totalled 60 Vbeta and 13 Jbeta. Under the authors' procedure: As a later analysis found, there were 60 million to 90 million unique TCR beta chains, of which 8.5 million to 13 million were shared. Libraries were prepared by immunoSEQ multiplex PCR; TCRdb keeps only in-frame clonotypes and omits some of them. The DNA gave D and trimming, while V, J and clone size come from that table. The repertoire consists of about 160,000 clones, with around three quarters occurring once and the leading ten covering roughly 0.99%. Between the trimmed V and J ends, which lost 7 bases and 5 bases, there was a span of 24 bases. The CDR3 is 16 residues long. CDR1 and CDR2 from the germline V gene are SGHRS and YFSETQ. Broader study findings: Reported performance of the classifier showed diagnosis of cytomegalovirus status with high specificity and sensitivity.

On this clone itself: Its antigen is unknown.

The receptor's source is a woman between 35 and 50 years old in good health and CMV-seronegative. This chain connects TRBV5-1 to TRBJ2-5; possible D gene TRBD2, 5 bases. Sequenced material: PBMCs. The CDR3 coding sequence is TGCGCCAGCTCTTTAAGCGGCAAGGTACTAGGGGAGACCCAGTACTTC. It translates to CASSLSGKVLGETQYF.